A single sample is the source of the 22 T cell receptor beta chains below, sequenced in a study of T cells in localized non-small cell lung cancer. The protocol was immunoSEQ multiplex PCR, while the TCRdb copy is restricted to in-frame clones and leaves out a portion. Found here are roughly 38,000 clones, around 83% of them singletons; the top ten hold roughly 7%. The sample here was peripheral blood, taken before any cancer treatment. The receptors derive from a woman aged 18-50 years with stage III lung adenocarcinoma.

The V and J genes are TRBV19 and TRBJ2-4, with a tentative D call TRBD2 (6 bases). Germline V lookup: CDR1 LNHDA, CDR2 SQIVND (reference sequence). The CDR3 totals 14 residues. The germline V and J ends were trimmed by 3 bases and 7 bases, with 13 bases remaining between them. The CDR3 coding sequence is TGTGCCAGTAGTATCGGGGGTATGCAGAACATTCAGTACTTC. It yields the protein CASSIGGMQNIQYF. Full variable domain (remainder filled in from reference TRBV19 and TRBJ2-4): DGGITQSPKYLFRKEGQNVTLSCEQNLNHDAMYWYRQDPGQGLRLIYYSQIVNDFQKGDIAEGYSVSREKKESFPLTVTSAQKNPTAFYLCASSIGGMQNIQYFGAGTRLSVL.

This chain uses TRBV7-9 with TRBJ1-4, with D unresolved. CDR3 length: 16 residues. The germline V gene encodes CDR1 SEHNR and CDR2 FQNEAQ (reference sequence). The V gene lost 2 bases and the J gene lost 7 bases, with 17 bases spanning the gap. The CDR3 DNA sequence: TGTGCCAGCAGCTTATTGTACGGCTCCGTGGGTGAAAAACTGTTTTTT. This sequence encodes CASSLLYGSVGEKLFF.

The V call is TRBV13, the J call TRBJ2-7; tentatively, D is TRBD1 or TRBD2 (6 bases each). This CDR3 spans 15 amino acids. Deletions cut 2 bases from V and 1 base from J, with 12 bases between. The V gene's germline CDR1 is PRHDT and CDR2 FYEKMQ (reference sequence). CDR3 sequence reads: CASSLWGAPSYEQYF. The CDR3 DNA reads as TGTGCCAGCAGCTTATGGGGGGCCCCATCCTACGAGCAGTACTTC.

The J gene is TRBJ1-4, the V gene TRBV6-5, with D possibly TRBD1 on 5 matching bases. Germline assignment: CDR1 MNHEY and CDR2 SVGAGI. V was shortened by 2 bases and J by 7 bases, with 14 bases between the two germline ends. The CDR3 totals 15 residues. This CDR3 is CASSYGGDVGEKLFF. The CDR3, as DNA: TGTGCCAGCAGTTACGGGGGGGATGTCGGTGAAAAACTGTTTTTT.

This chain joins TRBV19 and TRBJ1-4, with D possibly being TRBD1 (6 bases). Trimming stripped 4 bases from V and 0 bases from J, with 15 bases between. This CDR3 has 17 residues. The germline V gene encodes CDR1 LNHDA and CDR2 SQIVND (reference sequence). CDR3 residues: CASSTPGHPTTNEKLFF. Written as DNA, the CDR3 is TGTGCCAGTAGTACTCCGGGACACCCAACAACTAATGAAAAACTGTTTTTT.

J is TRBJ2-3 and V is TRBV7-9, with 7 bases that match TRBD2. The CDR3 sequence is 14 residues long. The germline V gene encodes CDR1 SEHNR and CDR2 FQNEAQ (reference sequence). With 3 bases clipped from V and 2 bases from J, the junction kept 2 bases outside the gene matches. The CDR3 DNA follows: TGTGCCAGCAGCTTCAGCGGGAACACAGATACGCAGTATTTT. Its protein is CASSFSGNTDTQYF.

The rearrangement uses TRBV9 and TRBJ1-2; the match to TRBD1 covers 10 bases. After removal of 3 bases from V and 6 bases from J, the junction contained 5 bases not matched to a gene. Germline CDR1 reads SGDLS; CDR2 reads YYNGEE. The CDR3 has 14 amino acids. The CDR3 region is CASSELGTGDGYTF. In DNA, the CDR3 is TGTGCCAGCAGCGAGCTCGGGACAGGGGATGGCTACACCTTC. The variable domain in full, completed from reference TRBV9 and TRBJ1-2, reads DSGVTQTPKHLITATGQRVTLRCSPRSGDLSVYWYQQSLDQGLQFLIQYYNGEERAKGNILERFSAQQFPDLHSELNLSSLELGDSALYFCASSELGTGDGYTFGSGTRLTVV.

This clone was detected a few times. The V gene is TRBV7-2, the J gene TRBJ1-1, with 8 bases aligning to TRBD1. This CDR3 has 16 amino acids. The J segment lost 1 base and the V segment lost 1 base, leaving 5 bases of the junction unmatched. In germline, CDR1 is SGHTA, CDR2 FQGNSA. CDR3 amino acids: CASSLGRTGRNTEAFF. DNA of the CDR3: TGTGCCAGCAGCTTAGGCCGGACAGGGCGGAACACTGAAGCTTTCTTT.

The chain combines TRBV10-1 with TRBJ2-5, with 9 bases identical to TRBD1. V lost 0 bases to trimming and J lost 4 bases; unmatched junction nucleotides: 3. CDR3 length equals 15 residues. The germline gives CDR1 WNHNN, CDR2 SYGVQD (reference sequence). CDR3: CASSESGQGPETQYF. The DNA for the CDR3 is TGCGCCAGCAGTGAGTCGGGACAGGGTCCAGAGACCCAGTACTTC.

This sequence joins TRBV27 and TRBJ1-1, with D possibly matching TRBD1 (5 bases). The CDR3 is 13 amino acids. V was pared by 7 bases and J by 4 bases, with 13 bases between. Germline-derived CDR1 and CDR2 are MNHEY and SMNVEV (reference sequence). Here the CDR3 reads CASKAGRLTEAFF. Here the CDR3 DNA reads TGTGCCAGCAAGGCGGGGCGGCTCACTGAAGCTTTCTTT.

This clone turned up a few times. This sequence joins TRBV12-5 and TRBJ2-7, with D perhaps matching TRBD1 or TRBD2 (5 bases each). Germline assignment: CDR1 LGHNT and CDR2 FRNRAP. The ends were cut back, 1 base at V and 4 bases at J, with 11 bases in the middle. The CDR3 has 14 amino acids. This CDR3 reads CASGLEAGRYEQYF. The CDR3 coding sequence is TGTGCTAGTGGTTTGGAGGCAGGGAGATACGAGCAGTACTTC.

This chain uses TRBV9 with TRBJ2-7; the D is unclear. The germline V gene encodes CDR1 SGDLS and CDR2 YYNGEE. V was trimmed by 0 bases and J by 0 bases, leaving 7 bases between them. There are 14 residues in the CDR3. Here the CDR3 reads CASSVAPDSYEQYF. The CDR3 nucleotides read TGTGCCAGCAGCGTAGCCCCGGACTCCTACGAGCAGTACTTC.

V and J are TRBV7-2 and TRBJ1-1; 12 bases align to TRBD1. Looked up from germline, CDR1 is SGHTA and CDR2 is FQGNSA. The J segment lost 6 bases and the V segment lost 5 bases, leaving 4 bases of the junction unmatched. CDR3 size: 14 residues. The CDR3 spells CASSQGTGGSEAFF. The CDR3 nucleotides are TGTGCCAGCAGCCAAGGGACAGGGGGCTCTGAAGCTTTCTTT.

CDR3 sequence: CASSLEENTEAFF. The CDR3 region has the DNA TGTGCCAGCAGCTTAGAGGAGAACACTGAAGCTTTCTTT. The genes are TRBV7-9 and TRBJ1-1; no clear D. The CDR3 loop spans 13 amino acids. The V and J ends lost 1 base and 1 base respectively, with 4 bases between them. Germline V gene sequence: CDR1 SEHNR, CDR2 FQNEAQ (reference sequence).

This clone was observed a few times. The CDR3 region is CASRREGVPDEQYF. The CDR3, as DNA: TGCGCCAGCAGGCGAGAGGGGGTCCCCGACGAGCAGTACTTC. The chain uses TRBV5-1 and TRBJ2-7, with D tentatively TRBD1 (6 bases). The V and J ends lost 5 bases and 5 bases respectively, with 17 bases between them. The CDR3 totals 14 residues. CDR1 is SGHRS and CDR2 is YFSETQ in the germline V gene. The variable domain in full, completed from reference TRBV5-1 and TRBJ2-7, reads KAGVTQTPRYLIKTRGQQVTLSCSPISGHRSVSWYQQTPGQGLQFLFEYFSETQRNKGNFPGRFSGRQFSNSRSEMNVSTLELGDSALYLCASRREGVPDEQYFGPGTRLTVT.

The rearrangement joins TRBV13 to TRBJ1-6; D unresolved. The CDR3 runs 13 residues. Trimming took 0 bases from V and 7 from J, leaving 4 bases between them. Looked up from germline, CDR1 is PRHDT and CDR2 is FYEKMQ (reference sequence). In DNA, the CDR3 is TGTGCCAGCAGCTTAGGCCCCAATTCACCCCTCCACTTT. This gives the protein CASSLGPNSPLHF.

The CDR3 reads CASSLGVTNEKLFF. In nucleotides, the CDR3 is TGTGCCAGCTCCTTGGGGGTAACTAATGAAAAACTGTTTTTT. The V gene is TRBV11-2, the J gene TRBJ1-4, with D tentatively TRBD1 (5 bases). This CDR3 comprises 14 residues. The V end was cut by 8 bases, the J end by 1 base, with 11 bases between. Germline CDR1 is SGHAT and CDR2 is FQNNGV.

This clone was seen a single time. The chain links TRBV6-1 to TRBJ1-2; D is uncertain. The CDR3 spans 15 residues. The germline V and J ends were trimmed by 6 bases and 4 bases, with 18 bases remaining between them. CDR1 and CDR2 from the germline V gene are MNHNS and SASEGT. The CDR3 sequence: CASSPDDAGFYGYTF. Written as DNA, the CDR3 is TGTGCCAGCAGCCCCGATGACGCAGGATTCTATGGCTACACCTTC.

CDR3 protein: CASRATGGETGELFF. As DNA, the CDR3 is TGTGCCAGCAGGGCTACAGGGGGCGAGACCGGGGAGCTGTTTTTT. This sequence joins TRBV2 and TRBJ2-2; 9 bases fit TRBD1. The CDR3 contains 15 residues. V was clipped by 6 bases and J by 5 bases; unmatched bases: 7. Germline assignment: CDR1 SNHLY and CDR2 FYNNEI. The full variable domain, rest sourced from reference TRBV2 and TRBJ2-2, is EPEVTQTPSHQVTQMGQEVILRCVPISNHLYFYWYRQILGQKVEFLVSFYNNEISEKSEIFDDQFSVERPDGSNFTLKIRSTKLEDSAMYFCASRATGGETGELFFGEGSRLTVL.

This clone was picked up a small number of times. The J gene is TRBJ1-2, the V gene TRBV2; D perhaps matches TRBD1 (6 bases). V shed 7 bases and J shed 7 bases, with 16 bases lying between them. Germline values: CDR1 SNHLY, CDR2 FYNNEI. The CDR3 has 13 residues. Written as DNA, the CDR3 is TGTGCCAGCAAGAACAGGGTGTTTTCTGGCTACACCTTC. Its translation is CASKNRVFSGYTF.

The rearrangement joins TRBV15 to TRBJ1-1; D perhaps matches TRBD1 (5 bases). The CDR3 runs 16 residues. V dropped 0 bases and J dropped 5 bases, with 16 bases sitting between them. Per the germline V gene, CDR1 is LNHNV and CDR2 is YYDKDF (reference sequence). CDR3 region: CATSRDIGAGGTEAFF. The CDR3 DNA reads as TGTGCCACCAGCAGAGATATCGGGGCGGGGGGAACTGAAGCTTTCTTT.

This clone was detected a few times. The chain carries TRBV10-3 and TRBJ1-1; D remains unclear. The CDR3 has 17 amino acids. V was trimmed by 0 bases and J by 0 bases, leaving 14 bases between them. From germline, CDR1 is ENHRY and CDR2 SYGVKD. The CDR3 sequence: CAISESDNLYMNTEAFF. CDR3 coding DNA: TGTGCCATCAGTGAGTCTGACAACCTCTACATGAACACTGAAGCTTTCTTT.